Presented here are 5 T cell receptor beta chains from one specimen sequenced in a study of T cell responses to AZD1222 COVID-19 vaccine. TCRdb's table, derived via immunoSEQ multiplex PCR, lists solely in-frame clones and lacks some. Altogether approximately 100,000 clones are present, 70% to 90% being singletons, with the ten largest covering 2% to 2.5%. This material consisted of peripheral blood, taken 28 days after the second AZD1222 dose. Every receptor here comes from an adult who received the AZD1222 COVID-19 vaccine.

The chain links TRBV9 to TRBJ2-1; a possible D gene is TRBD2 (5 bases). The CDR3 spans 16 residues. Trimming pared 0 bases from V and 0 bases from J, leaving 10 bases between. Germline lookup yields CDR1 SGDLS and CDR2 YYNGEE. The CDR3 DNA sequence: TGTGCCAGCAGCGTAGACGGGGTTAACTCCTACAATGAGCAGTTCTTC. It yields the protein CASSVDGVNSYNEQFF.

This chain uses TRBV7-9 with TRBJ2-1; D uncertain. CDR1 is SEHNR, CDR2 FQNEAQ, per germline (reference sequence). The V end was cut by 2 bases, the J end by 8 bases, with 13 bases between. CDR3 size: 14 residues. The CDR3 DNA follows: TGTGCCAGCAGCTTACAACAGCCACGCGATGAGCAGTTCTTC. Translation gives CASSLQQPRDEQFF.

The chain uses TRBV7-9 and TRBJ2-1; 9 nucleotides line up with TRBD2. The trim removed 5 bases at V and 9 bases at J, leaving 5 bases unmatched. Germline-derived CDR1 and CDR2 are SEHNR and FQNEAQ (reference sequence). The CDR3 is 13 residues long. DNA for the CDR3: TGTGCCAGCAGCATAACACTAGCGGGTGAGCAGTTCTTC. The encoded protein is CASSITLAGEQFF.

This chain connects TRBV18 to TRBJ1-1; 7 bases map to TRBD1. J lost 1 base, V lost 5 bases, and 10 bases had no gene match. Germline V lookup: CDR1 KGHSH, CDR2 LQKENI. The CDR3 contains 16 residues. CDR3 nucleotides: TGTGCCAGCTCAGCAATCACAGGGGCGGGGAACACTGAAGCTTTCTTT. Residues: CASSAITGAGNTEAFF.

The V and J genes are TRBV27 and TRBJ2-1; D could derive from TRBD1 or TRBD2 (5 bases each). CDR3 size: 14 residues. In germline, CDR1 is MNHEY, CDR2 SMNVEV (reference sequence). Trimming pared 4 bases from V and 6 bases from J, leaving 13 bases between. In DNA, the CDR3 is TGTGCCAGCAGTTCTTCCAGGGAGACCAATGAGCAGTTCTTC. It specifies CASSSSRETNEQFF.